Below, 8 T cell receptor beta chains from the same sample are listed, as sequenced in a study of blood T cell repertoires in COVID-19. The data were produced by immunoSEQ multiplex PCR, yet TCRdb's version contains in-frame clones alone and is incomplete. The table lists some 120,000 clones, approximately 80% of them singletons. The sample consisted of peripheral blood. The receptor set was obtained from a human donor in a cohort sampled during active COVID-19.

The J gene is TRBJ1-5, the V gene TRBV3-1 (or the pseudogene TRBV3-2); D not certain. CDR3 length: 13 amino acids. The ends were cut back, 0 bases at V and 7 bases at J, with 7 bases in the middle. Germline lookup yields CDR1 LGHDT and CDR2 YNNKEL (reference sequence). The DNA for the CDR3 is TGTGCCAGCAGCCAAGATGATCGGCAGCCCCAGCATTTT. Translating it yields CASSQDDRQPQHF.

This clone was counted a single time. The V call is TRBV9, the J call TRBJ2-1, with 9 bases lining up with TRBD1. The germline V gene has CDR1 SGDLS and CDR2 YYNGEE. The CDR3 loop spans 17 amino acids. J lost 2 bases, V lost 0 bases, and 6 bases had no gene match. CDR3 in amino acids: CASSVAAGQGPYNEQFF. The CDR3 DNA sequence: TGTGCCAGCAGCGTAGCTGCGGGACAGGGACCCTACAATGAGCAGTTCTTC.

For the CDR3, the DNA is TGTGCCACCAGCAGGAGTTTTGTAGGGGTGAGCAAAAACATTCAGTACTTC. It is translated as CATSRSFVGVSKNIQYF. The chain couples TRBV15 to TRBJ2-4, with a weak D call TRBD1 (5 bases). The CDR3 has 17 amino acids. The germline V and J ends were trimmed by 3 bases and 3 bases, with 18 bases remaining between them. Germline V gives CDR1 LNHNV, CDR2 YYDKDF (reference sequence).

The chain recombines TRBV19 with TRBJ2-5; 9 nucleotides agree with TRBD2. The germline V gene has CDR1 LNHDA and CDR2 SQIVND (reference sequence). The CDR3 consists of 15 residues. Trimming at V came to 1 base and at J to 6 bases, leaving 6 bases not matched to a gene. The CDR3 loop is CASSIGRGGMKTQYF. For the CDR3, the DNA is TGTGCCAGTAGTATAGGGCGGGGGGGTATGAAGACCCAGTACTTC. The variable domain in full, with the rest retrieved from reference TRBV19 and TRBJ2-5, is DGGITQSPKYLFRKEGQNVTLSCEQNLNHDAMYWYRQDPGQGLRLIYYSQIVNDFQKGDIAEGYSVSREKKESFPLTVTSAQKNPTAFYLCASSIGRGGMKTQYFGPGTRLLVL.

This clone was detected only a few times. This sequence joins TRBV27 and TRBJ2-7, with TRBD2 matching over 8 bases. Germline V gives CDR1 MNHEY, CDR2 SMNVEV (reference sequence). Trimming at V came to 6 bases and at J to 2 bases, leaving 9 bases not matched to a gene. The CDR3 runs 15 residues. CDR3 residues: CASRKRGGLTYEQYF. CDR3 in DNA: TGTGCCAGCAGGAAACGCGGGGGGCTCACCTACGAGCAGTACTTC.

The genes are TRBV2 and TRBJ2-1; D perhaps matches TRBD1 (5 bases). The V end was cut by 8 bases, the J end by 4 bases, with 12 bases between. The CDR3 is 13 amino acids. Germline V gene lookup returns CDR1 SNHLY and CDR2 FYNNEI. The CDR3 region is CASVLGQYNEQFF. The CDR3 DNA reads as TGTGCCAGCGTATTGGGGCAGTACAATGAGCAGTTCTTC.

Only one count was recorded for this clone. The chain employs TRBV19 and TRBJ1-5, with 7 nucleotides matching TRBD1. J was trimmed by 4 bases and V by 4 bases; bases with no gene match: 4. Germline CDR1 and CDR2: LNHDA and SQIVND (reference sequence). This CDR3 contains 14 residues. The CDR3 is CASSKTGNNQPQHF. CDR3 DNA sequence: TGTGCCAGTAGTAAGACAGGGAATAATCAGCCCCAGCATTTT.

This clone was observed a handful of times. J is TRBJ1-2 and V is TRBV15; TRBD1 is a possible D gene (5 bases). With 0 bases removed from V and 6 bases from J, the gap between germline ends came to 14 bases. This CDR3 is built from 15 residues. Looked up from germline, CDR1 is LNHNV and CDR2 is YYDKDF (reference sequence). The CDR3 spells CATSRDGNRMDGYTF. The CDR3 DNA is TGTGCCACCAGCAGAGATGGGAACAGGATGGATGGCTACACCTTC.